A single sample gave rise to the 5 T cell receptor beta chains below, sequenced in a study of T cells in Graves' hyperthyroidism and ophthalmopathy. The TCR beta CDR3 regions underwent amplification using RNA transcripts as the source. HTBI primers drove first-round RT-PCR of the TCR CDR3. From the multiplex PCR reads, TCRdb called clonotypes with MiXCR, one entry per CDR3 protein. The sample shows over 350,000 distinct CDR3 sequences, over 12% of them seen only once. The sample consisted of blood. The receptors were gathered from a middle-aged man with Graves' ophthalmopathy.

This clonotype was seen at least ten times. The genes are TRBV11-3 and TRBJ2-2; D may be TRBD2 (5 bases). The germline gives CDR1 SGHNT, CDR2 YENEEA. The V gene lost 6 bases and the J gene lost 1 base, with 9 bases spanning the gap. This CDR3 has 14 amino acids. Written as DNA, the CDR3 is TGTGCCAGCAGACGAGAGGGGAACACCGGGGAGCTGTTTTTT. Its translation is CASRREGNTGELFF.

This clonotype was counted many times. This rearrangement joins TRBV2 to TRBJ2-1, with a tentative D call TRBD2 (5 bases). The germline V gene has CDR1 SNHLY and CDR2 FYNNEI. CDR3 length equals 14 residues. V lost 0 bases and J 9 bases, leaving 12 bases between the germline ends. This chain's CDR3 is CASSEAIAHGEQFF. CDR3 coding DNA: TGTGCCAGCAGTGAAGCTATAGCGCACGGTGAGCAGTTCTTC.

The chain employs TRBV29-1 and TRBJ2-2, with a weak D call TRBD2 (6 bases). CDR3 length equals 13 residues. Trimming pared 7 bases from V and 8 bases from J, leaving 17 bases between. Germline V gives CDR1 SQVTM, CDR2 ANQGSEA. The DNA for the CDR3 is TGCAGCGCCGGGACTGTTCCAGGAGGGGAGCTGTTTTTT. As protein: CSAGTVPGGELFF.

This sequence joins TRBV12-3 or TRBV12-4 and TRBJ2-3; a possible D gene is TRBD2 (6 bases). V lost 6 bases and J lost 9, with 28 bases in between. The length of the CDR3 is 17 residues. The DNA of the CDR3 is TGTGCCAGCAGATTCGGGGGATCCCCGTCAGAAGGCTTAACGCAGTATTTT. Residues: CASRFGGSPSEGLTQYF.

The rearrangement joins TRBV15 to TRBJ1-5; the D is unclear. CDR3 length: 14 residues. Germline V lookup: CDR1 LNHNV, CDR2 YYDKDF (reference sequence). The germline V and J ends were trimmed by 5 bases and 4 bases, with 12 bases remaining between them. DNA for the CDR3: TGTGCCACCAGCGCAGGATTCAATAATCAGCCCCAGCATTTT. Residues: CATSAGFNNQPQHF.